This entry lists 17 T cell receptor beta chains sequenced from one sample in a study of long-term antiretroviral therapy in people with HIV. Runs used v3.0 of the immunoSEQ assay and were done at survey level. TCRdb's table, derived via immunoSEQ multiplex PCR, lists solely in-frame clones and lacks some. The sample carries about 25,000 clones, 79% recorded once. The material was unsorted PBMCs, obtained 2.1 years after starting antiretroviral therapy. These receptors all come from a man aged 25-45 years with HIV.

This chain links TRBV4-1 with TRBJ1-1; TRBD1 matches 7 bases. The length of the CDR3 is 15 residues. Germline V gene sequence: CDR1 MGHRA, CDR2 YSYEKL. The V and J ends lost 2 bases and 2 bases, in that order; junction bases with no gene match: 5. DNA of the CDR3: TGCGCCAGCAGCCAAAGATGGGACAGCAACACTGAAGCTTTCTTT. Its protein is CASSQRWDSNTEAFF.

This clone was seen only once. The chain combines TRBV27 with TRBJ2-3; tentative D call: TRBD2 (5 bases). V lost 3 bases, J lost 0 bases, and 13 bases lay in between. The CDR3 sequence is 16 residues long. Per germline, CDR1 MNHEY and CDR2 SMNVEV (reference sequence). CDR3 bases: TGTGCCAGCAGTTTGTTAGGCCTAGCTAGCACAGATACGCAGTATTTT. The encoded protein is CASSLLGLASTDTQYF.

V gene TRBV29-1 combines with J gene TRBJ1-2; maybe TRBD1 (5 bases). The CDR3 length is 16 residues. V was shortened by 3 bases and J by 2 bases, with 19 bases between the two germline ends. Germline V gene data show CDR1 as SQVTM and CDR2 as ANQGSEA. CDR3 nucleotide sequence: TGCAGCGTTGAGCTTCCGGGACCTCCCCCCAACTATGGCTACACCTTC. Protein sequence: CSVELPGPPPNYGYTF.

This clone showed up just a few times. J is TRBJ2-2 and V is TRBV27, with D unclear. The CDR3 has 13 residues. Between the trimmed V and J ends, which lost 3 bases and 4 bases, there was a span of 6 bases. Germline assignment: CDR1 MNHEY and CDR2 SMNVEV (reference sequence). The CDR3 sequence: CASSLALTGELFF. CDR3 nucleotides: TGTGCCAGCAGTTTGGCCCTCACCGGGGAGCTGTTTTTT.

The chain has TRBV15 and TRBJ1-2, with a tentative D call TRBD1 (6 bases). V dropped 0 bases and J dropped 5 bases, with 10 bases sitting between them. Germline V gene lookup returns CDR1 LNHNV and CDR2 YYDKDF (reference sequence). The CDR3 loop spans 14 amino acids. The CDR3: CATSRDRGGYGYTF. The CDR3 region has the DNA TGTGCCACCAGCAGAGACAGGGGCGGATATGGCTACACCTTC.

CDR3: CATSRAGSSYEQYF. For the CDR3, the DNA is TGTGCCACCAGCAGAGCGGGGAGCTCCTACGAGCAGTACTTC. The gene calls are TRBV15 and TRBJ2-7; TRBD2 is a possible D gene (5 bases). V lost 1 base and J lost 0, with 7 bases in between. This CDR3 has 14 residues. Germline CDR1 is LNHNV and CDR2 is YYDKDF (reference sequence).

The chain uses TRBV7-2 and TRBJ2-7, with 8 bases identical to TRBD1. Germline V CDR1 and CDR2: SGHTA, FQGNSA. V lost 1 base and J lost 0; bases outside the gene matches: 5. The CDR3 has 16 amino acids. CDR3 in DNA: TGTGCCAGCAGCTTAGGGACAGGGATTCTCTCCTACGAGCAGTACTTC. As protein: CASSLGTGILSYEQYF.

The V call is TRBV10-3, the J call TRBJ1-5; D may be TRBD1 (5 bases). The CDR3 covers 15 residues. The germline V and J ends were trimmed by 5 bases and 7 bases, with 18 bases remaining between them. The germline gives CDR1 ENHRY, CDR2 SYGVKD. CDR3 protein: CAISTDLAGKQPQHF. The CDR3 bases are TGTGCCATCAGTACAGACTTAGCAGGGAAGCAGCCCCAGCATTTT.

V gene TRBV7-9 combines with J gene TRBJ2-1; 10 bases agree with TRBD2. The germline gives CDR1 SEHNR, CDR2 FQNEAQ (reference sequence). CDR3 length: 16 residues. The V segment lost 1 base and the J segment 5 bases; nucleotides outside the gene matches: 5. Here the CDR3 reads CASSLDRLAGDNEQFF. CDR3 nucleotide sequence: TGTGCCAGCAGCTTAGATCGGCTAGCGGGGGACAATGAGCAGTTCTTC.

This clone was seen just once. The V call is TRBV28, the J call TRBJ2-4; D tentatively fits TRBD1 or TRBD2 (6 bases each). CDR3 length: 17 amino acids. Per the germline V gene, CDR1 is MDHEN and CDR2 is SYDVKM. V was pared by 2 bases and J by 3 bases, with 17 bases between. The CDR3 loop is CASSLRGTPEGKNIQYF. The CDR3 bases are TGTGCCAGCAGTTTACGCGGGACACCCGAGGGCAAAAACATTCAGTACTTC.

The CDR3 nucleotides are TGTGCCACCAGACAGGGGGCGCGGTACGAGCAGTACTTC. Translating it yields CATRQGARYEQYF. The chain links TRBV6-5 to TRBJ2-7, with TRBD1 matching over 10 bases. Trimming removed 10 bases from V and 4 bases from J; junction bases left unmatched: 7. Germline V gene lookup returns CDR1 MNHEY and CDR2 SVGAGI. This CDR3 contains 13 residues.

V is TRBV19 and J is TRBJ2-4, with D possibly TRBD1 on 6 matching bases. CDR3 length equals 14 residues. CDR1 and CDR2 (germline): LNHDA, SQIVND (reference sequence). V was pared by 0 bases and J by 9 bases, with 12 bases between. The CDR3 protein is CASSIDLGHSIQYF. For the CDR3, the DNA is TGTGCCAGTAGTATAGATCTGGGACATTCCATTCAGTACTTC.

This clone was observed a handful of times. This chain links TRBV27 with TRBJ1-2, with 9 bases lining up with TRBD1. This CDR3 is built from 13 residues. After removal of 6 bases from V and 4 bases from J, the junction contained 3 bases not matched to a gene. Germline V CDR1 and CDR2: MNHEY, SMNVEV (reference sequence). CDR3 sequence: CASRTGGGYGYTF. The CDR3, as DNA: TGTGCCAGCAGAACAGGGGGCGGCTATGGCTACACCTTC.

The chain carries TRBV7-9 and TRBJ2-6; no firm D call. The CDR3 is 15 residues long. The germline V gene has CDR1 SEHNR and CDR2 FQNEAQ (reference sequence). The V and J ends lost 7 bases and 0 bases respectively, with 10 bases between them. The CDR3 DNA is TGTGCCAGCACCTCTGGTAACTCTGGGGCCAACGTCCTGACTTTC. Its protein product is CASTSGNSGANVLTF.

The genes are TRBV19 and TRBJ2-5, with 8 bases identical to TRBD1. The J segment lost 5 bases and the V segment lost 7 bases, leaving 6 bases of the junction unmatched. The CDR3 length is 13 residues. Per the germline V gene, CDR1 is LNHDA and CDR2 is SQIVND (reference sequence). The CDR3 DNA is TGTGCCAGTATGCAGGGGGCGGGGGAGACCCAGTACTTC. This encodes CASMQGAGETQYF.

The CDR3 DNA follows: TGTGCCAGTAGTGCCGACCCTAGCGACGAGACCCAGTACTTC. It codes for CASSADPSDETQYF. The chain employs TRBV19 and TRBJ2-5, with TRBD2 as a possible D gene (6 bases). The V gene's germline CDR1 is LNHDA and CDR2 SQIVND (reference sequence). Trimming pared 5 bases from V and 5 bases from J, leaving 15 bases between. The CDR3 has 14 amino acids.

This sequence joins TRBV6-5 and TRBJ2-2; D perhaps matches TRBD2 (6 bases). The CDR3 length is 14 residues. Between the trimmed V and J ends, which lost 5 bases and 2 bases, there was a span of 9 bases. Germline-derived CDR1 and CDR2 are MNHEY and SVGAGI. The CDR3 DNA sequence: TGTGCCAGCAGTAGGACTACAAACACCGGGGAGCTGTTTTTT. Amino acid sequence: CASSRTTNTGELFF.